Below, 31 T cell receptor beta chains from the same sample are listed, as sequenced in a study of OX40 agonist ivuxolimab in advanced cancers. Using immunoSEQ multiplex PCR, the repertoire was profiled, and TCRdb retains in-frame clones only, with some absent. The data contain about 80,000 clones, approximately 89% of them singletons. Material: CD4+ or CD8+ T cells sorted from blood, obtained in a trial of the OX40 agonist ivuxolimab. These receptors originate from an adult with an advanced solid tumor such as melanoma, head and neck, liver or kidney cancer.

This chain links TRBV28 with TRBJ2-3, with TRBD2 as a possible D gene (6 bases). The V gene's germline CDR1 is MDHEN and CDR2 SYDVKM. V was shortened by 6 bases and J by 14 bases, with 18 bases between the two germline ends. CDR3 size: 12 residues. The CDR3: CASRSLGTGRYF. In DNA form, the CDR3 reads TGTGCCAGCAGGTCCTTGGGGACTGGGAGGTATTTT.

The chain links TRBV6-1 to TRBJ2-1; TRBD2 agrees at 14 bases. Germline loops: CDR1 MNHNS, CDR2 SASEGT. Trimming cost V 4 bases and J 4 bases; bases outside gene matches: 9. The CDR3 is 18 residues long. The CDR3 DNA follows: TGTGCCAGCAGTGGGGGACTAGCGGGAGTAGGCATATACAATGAGCAGTTCTTC. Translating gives CASSGGLAGVGIYNEQFF.

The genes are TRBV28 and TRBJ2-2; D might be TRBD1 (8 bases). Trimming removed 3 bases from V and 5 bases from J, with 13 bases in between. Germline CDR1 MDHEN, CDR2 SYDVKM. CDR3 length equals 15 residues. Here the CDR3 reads CASSFLQGGTGELFF. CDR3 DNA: TGTGCCAGCAGTTTTCTACAGGGGGGGACCGGGGAGCTGTTTTTT. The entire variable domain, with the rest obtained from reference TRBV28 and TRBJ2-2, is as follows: DVKVTQSSRYLVKRTGEKVFLECVQDMDHENMFWYRQDPGLGLRLIYFSYDVKMKEKGDIPEGYSVSREKKERFSLILESASTNQTSMYLCASSFLQGGTGELFFGEGSRLTVL.

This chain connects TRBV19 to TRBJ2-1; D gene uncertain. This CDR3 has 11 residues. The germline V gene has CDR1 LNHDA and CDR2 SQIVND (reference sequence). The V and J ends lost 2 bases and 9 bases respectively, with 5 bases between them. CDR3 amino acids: CASSIFSEQFF. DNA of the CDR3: TGTGCCAGTAGTATATTCAGTGAGCAGTTCTTC.

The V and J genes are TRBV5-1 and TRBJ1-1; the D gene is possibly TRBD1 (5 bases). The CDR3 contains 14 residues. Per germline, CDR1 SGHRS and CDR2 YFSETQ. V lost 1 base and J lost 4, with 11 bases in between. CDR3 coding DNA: TGCGCCAGCAGCTTGAGGGACGGAGCCACTGAAGCTTTCTTT. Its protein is CASSLRDGATEAFF.

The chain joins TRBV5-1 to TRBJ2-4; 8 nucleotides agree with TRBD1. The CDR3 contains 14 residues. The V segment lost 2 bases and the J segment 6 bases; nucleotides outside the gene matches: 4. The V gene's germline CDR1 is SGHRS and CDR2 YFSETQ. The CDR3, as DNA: TGCGCCAGCAGCTTAGACAGGGGTGCAAACATTCAGTACTTC. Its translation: CASSLDRGANIQYF.

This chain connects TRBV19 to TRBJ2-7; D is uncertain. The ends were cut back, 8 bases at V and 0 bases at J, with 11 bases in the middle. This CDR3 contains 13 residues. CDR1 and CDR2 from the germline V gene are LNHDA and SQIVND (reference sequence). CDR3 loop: CASSSGNSYEQYF. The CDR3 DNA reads TGTGCCAGTTCGTCCGGCAACTCCTACGAGCAGTACTTC.

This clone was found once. CDR3: CAWSVGRAGNTIYF. As DNA, the CDR3 is TGTGCCTGGAGTGTAGGCAGAGCTGGAAACACCATATATTTT. The V and J genes are TRBV30 and TRBJ1-3; D not resolved. Trimming left V 0 bases short and J 2 bases short, with 8 bases between. This CDR3 is built from 14 residues. Per germline, CDR1 GTSNPN and CDR2 SVGIG (reference sequence).

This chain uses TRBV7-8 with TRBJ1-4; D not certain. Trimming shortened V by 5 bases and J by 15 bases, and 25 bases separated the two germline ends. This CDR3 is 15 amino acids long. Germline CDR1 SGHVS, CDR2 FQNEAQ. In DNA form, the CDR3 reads TGTGCCAGCAGCCCGCAGACTATTGCACAAAAAATAGTGTTTTTT. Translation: CASSPQTIAQKIVFF.

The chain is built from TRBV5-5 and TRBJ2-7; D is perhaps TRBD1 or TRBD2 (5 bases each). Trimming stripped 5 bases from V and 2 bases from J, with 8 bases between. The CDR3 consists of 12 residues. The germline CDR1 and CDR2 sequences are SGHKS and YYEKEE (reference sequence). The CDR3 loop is CASRWDPYEQYF. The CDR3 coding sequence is TGTGCCAGCAGGTGGGACCCCTACGAGCAGTACTTC.

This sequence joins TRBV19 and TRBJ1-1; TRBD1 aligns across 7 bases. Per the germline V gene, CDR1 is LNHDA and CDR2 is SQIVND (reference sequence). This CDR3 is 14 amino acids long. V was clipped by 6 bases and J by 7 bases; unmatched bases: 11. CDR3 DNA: TGTGCCAGTAGGACTCAGATCCGGGACAGTGAAGCTTTCTTT. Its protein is CASRTQIRDSEAFF. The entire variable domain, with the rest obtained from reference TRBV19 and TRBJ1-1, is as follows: DGGITQSPKYLFRKEGQNVTLSCEQNLNHDAMYWYRQDPGQGLRLIYYSQIVNDFQKGDIAEGYSVSREKKESFPLTVTSAQKNPTAFYLCASRTQIRDSEAFFGQGTRLTVV.

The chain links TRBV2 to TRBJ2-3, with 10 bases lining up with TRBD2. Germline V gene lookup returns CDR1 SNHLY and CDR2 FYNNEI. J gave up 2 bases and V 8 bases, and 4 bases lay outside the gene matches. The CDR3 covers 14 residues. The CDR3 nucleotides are TGTGCCAGCGGTAGCGGGGGGTCCACAGATACGCAGTATTTT. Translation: CASGSGGSTDTQYF.

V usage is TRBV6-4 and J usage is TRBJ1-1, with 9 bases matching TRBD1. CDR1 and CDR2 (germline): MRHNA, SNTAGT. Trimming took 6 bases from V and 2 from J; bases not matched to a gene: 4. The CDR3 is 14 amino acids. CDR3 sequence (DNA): TGTGCCAGCAGGGAACAGGGGGCTAACACTGAAGCTTTCTTT. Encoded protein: CASREQGANTEAFF.

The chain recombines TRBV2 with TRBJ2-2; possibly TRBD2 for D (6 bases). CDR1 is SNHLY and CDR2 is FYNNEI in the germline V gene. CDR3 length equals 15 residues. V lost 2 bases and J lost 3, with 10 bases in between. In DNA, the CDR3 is TGTGCCAGCAGTGAAATTGCGGGATACACCGGGGAGCTGTTTTTT. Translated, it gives CASSEIAGYTGELFF.

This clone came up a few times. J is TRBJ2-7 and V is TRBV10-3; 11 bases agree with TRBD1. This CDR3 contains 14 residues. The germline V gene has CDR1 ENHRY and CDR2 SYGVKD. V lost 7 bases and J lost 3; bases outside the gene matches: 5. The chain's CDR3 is CAINPGQGDYEQYF. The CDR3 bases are TGTGCCATCAATCCGGGACAGGGGGACTACGAGCAGTACTTC.

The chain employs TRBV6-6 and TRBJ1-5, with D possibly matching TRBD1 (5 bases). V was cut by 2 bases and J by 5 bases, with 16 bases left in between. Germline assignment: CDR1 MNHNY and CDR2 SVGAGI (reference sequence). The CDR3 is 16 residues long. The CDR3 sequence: CASSYTLDSPHQPQHF. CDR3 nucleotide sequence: TGTGCCAGCAGTTACACGTTAGACAGTCCCCATCAGCCCCAGCATTTT.

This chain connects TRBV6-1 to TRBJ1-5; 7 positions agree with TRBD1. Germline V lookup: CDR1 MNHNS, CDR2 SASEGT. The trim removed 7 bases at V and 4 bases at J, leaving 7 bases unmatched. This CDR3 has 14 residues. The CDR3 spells CASKGQDLNQPQHF. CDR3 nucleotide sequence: TGTGCCAGCAAAGGACAGGACCTTAATCAGCCCCAGCATTTT.

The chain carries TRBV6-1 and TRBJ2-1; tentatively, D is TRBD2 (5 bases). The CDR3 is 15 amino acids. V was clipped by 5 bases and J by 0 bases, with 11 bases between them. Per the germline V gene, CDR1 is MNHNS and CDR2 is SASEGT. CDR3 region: CASSSEGGSYNEQFF. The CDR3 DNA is TGTGCCAGCAGTTCTGAGGGTGGCTCCTACAATGAGCAGTTCTTC.

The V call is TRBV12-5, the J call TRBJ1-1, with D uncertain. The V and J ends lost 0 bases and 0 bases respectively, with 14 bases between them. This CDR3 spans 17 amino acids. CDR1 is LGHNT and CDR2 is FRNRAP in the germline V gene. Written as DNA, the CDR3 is TGTGCTAGTGGTTTGGTTCGGGCCTTGTGGATGAACACTGAAGCTTTCTTT. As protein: CASGLVRALWMNTEAFF.

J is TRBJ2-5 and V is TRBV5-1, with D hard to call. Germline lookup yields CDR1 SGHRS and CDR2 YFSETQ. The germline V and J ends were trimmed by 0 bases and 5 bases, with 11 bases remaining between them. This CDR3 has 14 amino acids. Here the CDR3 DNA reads TGCGCCAGCAGCTTGGAAGGGATCGGGGAGACCCAGTACTTC. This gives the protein CASSLEGIGETQYF.

The CDR3 sequence is CSVSTFPITWTSGRGELFF. The CDR3 region has the DNA TGCAGCGTTTCTACGTTTCCCATTACCTGGACTAGCGGGAGGGGTGAGCTGTTTTTT. This rearrangement joins TRBV29-1 to TRBJ2-2; 15 bases align to TRBD2. The CDR3 spans 19 residues. Germline CDR1 and CDR2: SQVTM and ANQGSEA. Trimming at V came to 5 bases and at J to 11 bases, leaving 21 bases not matched to a gene.

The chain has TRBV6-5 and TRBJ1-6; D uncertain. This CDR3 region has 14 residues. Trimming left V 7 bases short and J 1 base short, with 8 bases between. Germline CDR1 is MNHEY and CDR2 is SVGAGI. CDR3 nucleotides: TGTGCCAGCAAGAGCGCTTCCTATAATTCACCCCTCCACTTT. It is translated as CASKSASYNSPLHF.

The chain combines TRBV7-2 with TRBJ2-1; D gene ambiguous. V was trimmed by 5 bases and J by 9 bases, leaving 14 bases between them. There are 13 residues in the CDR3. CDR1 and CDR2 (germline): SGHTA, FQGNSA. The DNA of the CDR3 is TGTGCCAGCAGCCCAAACCGAGTCAGTGAGCAGTTCTTC. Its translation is CASSPNRVSEQFF.

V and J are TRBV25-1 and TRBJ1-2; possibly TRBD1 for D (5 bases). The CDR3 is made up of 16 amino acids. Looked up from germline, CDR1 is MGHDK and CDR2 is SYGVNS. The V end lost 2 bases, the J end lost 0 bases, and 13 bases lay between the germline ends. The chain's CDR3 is CASSERIGTPNYGYTF. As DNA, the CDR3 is TGTGCCAGCAGTGAACGGATAGGGACTCCTAACTATGGCTACACCTTC.

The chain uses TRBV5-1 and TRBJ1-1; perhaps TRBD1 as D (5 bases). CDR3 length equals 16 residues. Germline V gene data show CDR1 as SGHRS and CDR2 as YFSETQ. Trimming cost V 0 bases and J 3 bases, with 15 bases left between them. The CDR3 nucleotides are TGCGCCAGCAGCTTGGCCGTCGGGGGGAAAGACACTGAAGCTTTCTTT. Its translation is CASSLAVGGKDTEAFF.

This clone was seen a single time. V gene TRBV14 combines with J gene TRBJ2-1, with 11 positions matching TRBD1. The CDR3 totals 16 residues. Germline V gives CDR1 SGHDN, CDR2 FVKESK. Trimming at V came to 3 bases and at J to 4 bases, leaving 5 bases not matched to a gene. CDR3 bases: TGTGCCAGCAGCCACCGGACAGGGGGCTTTTACAATGAGCAGTTCTTC. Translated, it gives CASSHRTGGFYNEQFF. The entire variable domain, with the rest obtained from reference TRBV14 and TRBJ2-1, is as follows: EAGVTQFPSHSVIEKGQTVTLRCDPISGHDNLYWYRRVMGKEIKFLLHFVKESKQDESGMPNNRFLAERTGGTYSTLKVQPAELEDSGVYFCASSHRTGGFYNEQFFGPGTRLTVL.

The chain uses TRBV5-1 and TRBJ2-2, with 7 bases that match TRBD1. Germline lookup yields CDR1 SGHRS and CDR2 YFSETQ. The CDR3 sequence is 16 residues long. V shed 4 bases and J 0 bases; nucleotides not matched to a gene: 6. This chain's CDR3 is CASSPQGSTNTGELFF. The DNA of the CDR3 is TGCGCCAGCAGCCCACAGGGGAGTACGAACACCGGGGAGCTGTTTTTT.

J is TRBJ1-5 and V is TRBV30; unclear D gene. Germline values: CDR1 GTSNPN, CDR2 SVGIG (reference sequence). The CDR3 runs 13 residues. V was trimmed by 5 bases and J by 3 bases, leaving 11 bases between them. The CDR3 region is CAWSTGLNQPQHF. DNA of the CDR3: TGTGCCTGGTCGACGGGCCTCAATCAGCCCCAGCATTTT.

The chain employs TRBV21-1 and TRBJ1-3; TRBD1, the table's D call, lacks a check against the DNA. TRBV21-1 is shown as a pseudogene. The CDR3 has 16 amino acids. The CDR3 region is CASSNEPGHGANTIYF. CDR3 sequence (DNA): TGTGCCAGCAGCAACGAACCGGGCCATGGGGCGAACACCATATATTTT.

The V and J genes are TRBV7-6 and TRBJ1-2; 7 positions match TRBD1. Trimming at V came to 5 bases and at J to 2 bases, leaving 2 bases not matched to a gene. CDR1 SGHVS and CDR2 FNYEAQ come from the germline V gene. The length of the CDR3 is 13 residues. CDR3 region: CASSQGVNYGYTF. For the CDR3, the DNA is TGTGCCAGCAGCCAGGGGGTAAACTATGGCTACACCTTC.

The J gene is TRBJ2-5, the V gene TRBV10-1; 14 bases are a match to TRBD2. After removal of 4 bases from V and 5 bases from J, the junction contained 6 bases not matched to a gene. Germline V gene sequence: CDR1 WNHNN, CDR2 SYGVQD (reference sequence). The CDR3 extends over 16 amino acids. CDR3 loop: CASSAGTSGRLETQYF. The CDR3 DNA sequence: TGCGCCAGCAGTGCCGGGACTAGCGGGAGACTGGAGACCCAGTACTTC.